A single sample is the source of the 27 T cell receptor beta chains below, sequenced in a study of T cell responses to AZD1222 COVID-19 vaccine. Measured with immunoSEQ multiplex PCR; TCRdb has only the in-frame clones, and not every one. Of around 31,000 clones listed, roughly nine tenths are singletons. Material: peripheral blood, obtained on day 0 of AZD1222 vaccination. The receptors were gathered from an adult in good health.

The rearrangement uses TRBV19 and TRBJ1-3, with TRBD1 identical over 7 bases. The CDR3 has 19 residues. Germline trimming cut 6 bases from V and 7 bases from J; bases unmatched to any gene: 24. The germline gives CDR1 LNHDA, CDR2 SQIVND (reference sequence). DNA of the CDR3: TGTGCCAGTAGCAGCCCAGTTCCGGGACAGCCTGGGTATAGGAACACCATATATTTT. It translates to CASSSPVPGQPGYRNTIYF.

A few counts support this clone. This chain uses TRBV6-5 with TRBJ2-6, with a tentative D call TRBD1 (6 bases). The germline gives CDR1 MNHEY, CDR2 SVGAGI. Between the trimmed V and J ends, which lost 7 bases and 2 bases, there was a span of 12 bases. This CDR3 has 15 amino acids. CDR3 in DNA: TGTGCCAGCAAACAGGGCGTGGCTGGGGCCAACGTCCTGACTTTC. Translation: CASKQGVAGANVLTF.

V usage is TRBV9 and J usage is TRBJ1-4; possibly TRBD1 for D (6 bases). Germline CDR1 and CDR2: SGDLS and YYNGEE. The CDR3 totals 16 residues. V gave up 4 bases and J gave up 7 bases, with 20 bases separating them. The CDR3 is CASSPALSGGVEKLFF. DNA for the CDR3: TGTGCCAGCAGCCCCGCCCTATCGGGGGGCGTTGAAAAACTGTTTTTT.

The CDR3 DNA follows: TGTGCCAGCAGCCAAGAATTAATGAGTCACGTGAACACCGGGGAGCTGTTTTTT. It encodes CASSQELMSHVNTGELFF. The chain joins TRBV3-1 (or the pseudogene TRBV3-2) to TRBJ2-2; no clear D gene. The CDR3 has 18 residues. Germline V gives CDR1 LGHDT, CDR2 YNNKEL (reference sequence). Trimming left V 0 bases short and J 1 base short, with 15 bases between.

This clone was counted between two and nine times. The chain employs TRBV6-2 or TRBV6-3 and TRBJ2-7; 10 bases map to TRBD1. CDR1 and CDR2 (germline): MNHEY, SVGEGT. The ends lost 5 bases at V and 4 bases at J; junction bases unmatched: 8. The CDR3 runs 15 residues. The CDR3 region is CASSTRDRGLYEQYF. CDR3 DNA sequence: TGTGCCAGCAGTACCCGGGACAGGGGCCTTTACGAGCAGTACTTC.

The rearrangement links TRBV5-1 to TRBJ1-2; D call uncertain. Trimming left V 0 bases short and J 7 bases short, with 10 bases between. CDR1 and CDR2 from the germline V gene are SGHRS and YFSETQ. The CDR3 contains 13 residues. Here the CDR3 DNA reads TGCGCCAGCAGCTTGGAAGGCTTAGGTGGCTACACCTTC. Encoded protein: CASSLEGLGGYTF.

This clone has only one observation. V and J are TRBV12-3 or TRBV12-4 and TRBJ1-2, with D tentatively TRBD1 (5 bases). The CDR3 length is 13 residues. V shed 5 bases and J shed 5 bases, with 12 bases lying between them. The CDR3 is CASSQLDSYGYTF. CDR3 DNA sequence: TGTGCCAGCAGTCAGTTAGACAGTTATGGCTACACCTTC.

The chain combines TRBV7-9 with TRBJ1-1, with unresolved D. The V end was cut by 0 bases, the J end by 0 bases, with 8 bases between. Germline V lookup: CDR1 SEHNR, CDR2 FQNEAQ (reference sequence). The CDR3 covers 15 residues. The CDR3 nucleotides read TGTGCCAGCAGCTTAGCCGCTGGGGTGAACACTGAAGCTTTCTTT. Translation: CASSLAAGVNTEAFF.

The chain combines TRBV5-1 with TRBJ2-3; tentative D call: TRBD2 (5 bases). V gave up 3 bases and J gave up 0 bases, with 8 bases separating them. This CDR3 comprises 14 residues. Germline CDR1 is SGHRS and CDR2 is YFSETQ. CDR3 DNA: TGCGCCAGCAGCTCGAGGGTTAGCACAGATACGCAGTATTTT. Protein: CASSSRVSTDTQYF.

This chain links TRBV5-6 with TRBJ1-6; unclear D gene. V was clipped by 0 bases and J by 7 bases, with 8 bases between them. The CDR3 is 14 residues long. Germline CDR1 SGHDT, CDR2 YYEEEE. The CDR3 reads CASSLGRGNSPLHF. CDR3 DNA: TGTGCCAGCAGCTTGGGACGGGGAAATTCACCCCTCCACTTT.

This clone was seen just once. The chain joins TRBV6-5 to TRBJ1-4, with TRBD1 matching over 9 bases. In germline, CDR1 is MNHEY, CDR2 SVGAGI. This CDR3 region has 15 residues. V lost 6 bases to trimming and J lost 8 bases; unmatched junction nucleotides: 10. For the CDR3, the DNA is TGTGCCAGCAGCCTTAACAGGGGGCGGAACGAAAAACTGTTTTTT. Protein product: CASSLNRGRNEKLFF.

This chain links TRBV6-1 with TRBJ1-5; D is ambiguous. V shed 10 bases and J shed 8 bases, with 6 bases lying between them. CDR3 length: 9 residues. Germline V lookup: CDR1 MNHNS, CDR2 SASEGT. The CDR3 reads CANTEPQHF. DNA of the CDR3: TGTGCCAATACTGAGCCCCAGCATTTT.

This clone was detected a few times. The chain combines TRBV7-2 with TRBJ2-3; 11 bases line up with TRBD2. The germline CDR1 and CDR2 sequences are SGHTA and FQGNSA. There are 17 residues in the CDR3. V lost 1 base, J lost 4 bases, and 7 bases stayed unmatched. The CDR3 reads CASSLVGSGGAADTQYF. As DNA, the CDR3 is TGTGCCAGCAGCTTAGTGGGTAGCGGGGGGGCCGCAGATACGCAGTATTTT.

V is TRBV7-2 and J is TRBJ2-3, with 7 bases fitting TRBD2. CDR1 is SGHTA and CDR2 is FQGNSA in the germline V gene. V was clipped by 1 base and J by 4 bases; unmatched bases: 2. This CDR3 is built from 14 residues. CDR3 bases: TGTGCCAGCAGCTTAGACCGGGGGGCAGATACGCAGTATTTT. Translated, it gives CASSLDRGADTQYF.

The chain couples TRBV6-5 to TRBJ1-1, with unresolved D. The CDR3 covers 13 residues. The germline V and J ends were trimmed by 6 bases and 7 bases, with 15 bases remaining between them. Germline loops: CDR1 MNHEY, CDR2 SVGAGI. This chain's CDR3 is CASSPVGLGEAFF. As DNA, the CDR3 is TGTGCCAGCAGCCCCGTCGGTCTTGGTGAAGCTTTCTTT.

The genes are TRBV28 and TRBJ1-5, with D uncertain. Germline V gene lookup returns CDR1 MDHEN and CDR2 SYDVKM. This CDR3 is built from 14 residues. V was shortened by 1 base and J by 1 base, with 5 bases between the two germline ends. CDR3 in DNA: TGTGCCAGCAGTTTATCCCACAGCAATCAGCCCCAGCATTTT. Protein sequence: CASSLSHSNQPQHF.

This sequence joins TRBV11-3 and TRBJ2-3, with D possibly TRBD1 on 5 matching bases. The CDR3 is made up of 13 amino acids. Germline loops: CDR1 SGHNT, CDR2 YENEEA. V shed 5 bases and J shed 6 bases, with 12 bases lying between them. The CDR3 reads CASSPGAPDTQYF. The CDR3 bases are TGTGCCAGCAGCCCTGGGGCCCCCGATACGCAGTATTTT.

The rearrangement links TRBV6-4 to TRBJ1-4; weak D call: TRBD1 (5 bases). The V end lost 7 bases, the J end lost 4 bases, and 19 bases lay between the germline ends. Per the germline V gene, CDR1 is MRHNA and CDR2 is SNTAGT. The CDR3 extends over 16 amino acids. CDR3 in amino acids: CASNGGKAVVNEKLFF. The CDR3 coding sequence is TGTGCCAGCAATGGGGGGAAGGCCGTCGTTAATGAAAAACTGTTTTTT.

The chain carries TRBV6-2 or TRBV6-3 and TRBJ2-5; no clear D gene. V dropped 2 bases and J dropped 4 bases, with 5 bases sitting between them. This CDR3 comprises 12 residues. Germline V lookup: CDR1 MNHEY, CDR2 SVGEGT. The CDR3 loop reads CASSYVAETQYF. The DNA of the CDR3 is TGTGCCAGCAGTTACGTCGCAGAGACCCAGTACTTC.

V gene TRBV18 combines with J gene TRBJ2-1, with D unresolved. V lost 1 base and J lost 9, with 16 bases in between. This CDR3 is built from 15 residues. The germline gives CDR1 KGHSH, CDR2 LQKENI. Here the CDR3 reads CASSPLIGLQAEQFF. CDR3 bases: TGTGCCAGCTCACCACTGATTGGGTTGCAGGCTGAGCAGTTCTTC.

The rearrangement uses TRBV6-2 or TRBV6-3 and TRBJ2-5; D unclear. Germline V CDR1 and CDR2: MNHEY, SVGEGT. The CDR3 extends over 11 amino acids. V lost 5 bases and J 1 base, leaving 2 bases between the germline ends. CDR3 protein: CASSPQETQYF. The CDR3 DNA sequence: TGTGCCAGCAGTCCCCAAGAGACCCAGTACTTC.

J is TRBJ1-6 and V is TRBV6-5; no clear D. CDR1 is MNHEY, CDR2 SVGAGI, per germline. Trimming pared 7 bases from V and 10 bases from J, leaving 17 bases between. The CDR3 is made up of 14 amino acids. The CDR3: CASMREERGSPLHF. The CDR3 DNA is TGTGCCAGCATGCGAGAGGAGAGAGGGTCACCCCTCCACTTT.

The chain recombines TRBV6-1 with TRBJ2-7, with TRBD2 matching 14 bases. The CDR3 extends over 18 amino acids. CDR1 is MNHNS, CDR2 SASEGT, per germline. Germline trimming cut 3 bases from V and 3 bases from J; bases unmatched to any gene: 10. CDR3 sequence reads: CASSEGTSGGPTIYEQYF. CDR3 bases: TGTGCCAGCAGTGAGGGGACTAGCGGGGGCCCTACAATCTACGAGCAGTACTTC.

The rearrangement links TRBV6-6 to TRBJ1-4; 8 bases line up with TRBD1. Looked up from germline, CDR1 is MNHNY and CDR2 is SVGAGI (reference sequence). This CDR3 is 13 amino acids long. Trimming removed 9 bases from V and 8 bases from J; junction bases left unmatched: 8. CDR3 DNA: TGTGCCAGTTCCGGACAGGGAGGGGAAAAACTGTTTTTT. Translating it yields CASSGQGGEKLFF.

This chain uses TRBV11-2 with TRBJ1-1, with a weak D call TRBD1 (5 bases). The length of the CDR3 is 12 residues. V was shortened by 4 bases and J by 8 bases, with 11 bases between the two germline ends. CDR1 is SGHAT, CDR2 FQNNGV, per germline. This CDR3 is CASSSGPVEAFF. In nucleotides, the CDR3 is TGTGCCAGCAGCTCGGGGCCGGTCGAAGCTTTCTTT.

The V call is TRBV7-2, the J call TRBJ1-2; maybe TRBD1 (6 bases). Germline assignment: CDR1 SGHTA and CDR2 FQGNSA. The CDR3 consists of 14 residues. V was cut by 2 bases and J by 6 bases, with 13 bases left in between. CDR3 bases: TGTGCCAGCAGCTTATCACAGGGAAGGGATGGCTACACCTTC. It specifies CASSLSQGRDGYTF.

The CDR3 is CASSYGLRGQHF. In DNA, the CDR3 is TGTGCCAGCAGTTATGGTTTGAGGGGCCAGCATTTT. The genes are TRBV6-6 and TRBJ1-5; tentative D call: TRBD1 (5 bases). V shed 3 bases and J shed 12 bases, with 12 bases lying between them. Germline V gene lookup returns CDR1 MNHNY and CDR2 SVGAGI (reference sequence). The CDR3 has 12 amino acids.